Shown below are 2 T cell receptor beta chains from a single sample sequenced in a study of CD8+ T cells in alopecia areata. Stated treatment: oral pan-JAK inhibitor, 5-10 mg twice daily. cDNA serving as the sequencing template came from extracted, reverse transcribed RNA. The table came from immunoSEQ multiplex PCR; TCRdb's copy has only in-frame clones and leaves some out. The repertoire holds around 210,000 clones, with over 60% as singletons. The input for sequencing was CD4+ T cells sorted from blood, taken at week 4, from a patient treated with tofacitinib. These receptors were taken from a human donor with alopecia areata.

V gene TRBV29-1 combines with J gene TRBJ1-1; 12 nucleotides align to TRBD1. CDR1 SQVTM and CDR2 ANQGSEA come from the germline V gene. V lost 4 bases to trimming and J lost 5 bases; unmatched junction nucleotides: 2. The CDR3 totals 13 residues. This chain's CDR3 is CSVGDRGLTEAFF. CDR3 DNA: TGCAGCGTTGGGGACAGGGGGCTTACTGAAGCTTTCTTT.

The chain links TRBV29-1 to TRBJ1-2; 7 nucleotides match TRBD1. The CDR3 length is 12 residues. With V trimmed by 5 bases and J by 2 bases, 2 bases remained unmatched. The germline V gene encodes CDR1 SQVTM and CDR2 ANQGSEA. The CDR3 nucleotides are TGCAGCGTTAGGGGGCAGAACTATGGCTACACCTTC. Its translation: CSVRGQNYGYTF.